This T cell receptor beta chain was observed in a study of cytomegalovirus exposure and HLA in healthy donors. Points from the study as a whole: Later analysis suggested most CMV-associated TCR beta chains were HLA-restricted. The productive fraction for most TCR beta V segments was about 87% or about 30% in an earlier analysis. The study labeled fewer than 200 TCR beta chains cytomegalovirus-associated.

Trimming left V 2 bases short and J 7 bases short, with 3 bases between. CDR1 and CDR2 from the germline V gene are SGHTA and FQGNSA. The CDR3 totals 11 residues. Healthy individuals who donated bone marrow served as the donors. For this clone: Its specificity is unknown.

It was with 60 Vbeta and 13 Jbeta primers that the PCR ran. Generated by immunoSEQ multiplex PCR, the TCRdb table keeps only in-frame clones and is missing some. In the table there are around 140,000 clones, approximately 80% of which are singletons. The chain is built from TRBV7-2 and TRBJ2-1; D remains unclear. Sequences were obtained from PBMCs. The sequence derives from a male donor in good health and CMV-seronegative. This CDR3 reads CASSLRNEQFF. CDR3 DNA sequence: TGTGCCAGCAGCTTACGGAATGAGCAGTTCTTC.